This T cell receptor beta chain derives from a study of cytomegalovirus exposure and HLA in healthy donors. The PCR made use of 60 Vbeta and 13 Jbeta primers. Here immunoSEQ multiplex PCR was the method, and the copy in TCRdb shows in-frame clones only, minus some. The table has about 130,000 clones, around four fifths seen once; the top ten hold 0.95% to 1.5%. Points on this clone: Its antigen is unknown.

Healthy individuals who donated bone marrow served as the donors. The CDR3 consists of 11 residues. Trimming shortened V by 7 bases and J by 12 bases, and 12 bases separated the two germline ends. Study-wide points: It was approximately 170 TCR beta chains that were listed as cytomegalovirus-associated. In presence/absence analyses, roughly uniform sequencing depth across donors was assumed. In a later analysis, V- and J-gene trimming of beta chains associated with a DCLRE1C missense variant, replicated independently.

The sample taken for sequencing was PBMCs. The chain uses TRBV23-1 and TRBJ1-4, with unresolved D. TRBV23-1 is flagged as an ORF with uncertain function. The sequence was collected from a boy aged 5 to 17 in good health and CMV-seronegative. The CDR3 sequence: CASKQSKELFF. CDR3 DNA: TGCGCCAGCAAACAGTCCAAGGAACTGTTTTTT.